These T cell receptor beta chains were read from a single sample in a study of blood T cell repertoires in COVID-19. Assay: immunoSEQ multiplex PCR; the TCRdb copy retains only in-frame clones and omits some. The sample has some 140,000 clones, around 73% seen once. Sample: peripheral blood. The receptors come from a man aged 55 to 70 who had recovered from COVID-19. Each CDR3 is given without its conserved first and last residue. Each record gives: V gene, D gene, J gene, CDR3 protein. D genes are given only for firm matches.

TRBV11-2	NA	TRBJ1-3	ASSLDARNTIY
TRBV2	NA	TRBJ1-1	ASSLGGGMNTEAF
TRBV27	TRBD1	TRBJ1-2	ASSSTGGIGNGYT
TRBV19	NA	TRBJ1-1	ASSRTGQNTEAF
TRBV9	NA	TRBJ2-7	ASSVGPTGSYEQY
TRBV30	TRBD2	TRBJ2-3	AWSPDLGLAGGTDTQY
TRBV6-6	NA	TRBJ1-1	ASSKGRADGSAEAF
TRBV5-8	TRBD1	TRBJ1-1	ASKAGTGDPMNTEAF
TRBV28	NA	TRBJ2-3	ASSSTTDTDTQY
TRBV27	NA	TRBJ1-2	ASRISGARGYGYT
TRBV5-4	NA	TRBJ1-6	ASSTTGRAGSPLH
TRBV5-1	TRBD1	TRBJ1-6	ASRQGDNSPLH
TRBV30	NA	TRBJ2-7	AWMRVAGSYEQY
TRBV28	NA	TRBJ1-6	ASNLWNRDNSPLH
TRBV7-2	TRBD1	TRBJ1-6	ASSLSGQMYSPLH
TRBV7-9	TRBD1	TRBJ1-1	ASSLAGGQANTEAF
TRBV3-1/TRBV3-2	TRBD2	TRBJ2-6	ASSLILARRSGANVLT
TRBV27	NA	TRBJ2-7	ASSPDTFREQY
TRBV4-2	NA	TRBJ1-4	ASSQGGGRDEKLF
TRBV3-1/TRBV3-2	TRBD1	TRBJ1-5	ASSPGTGDSNQPQH
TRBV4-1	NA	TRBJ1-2	ASSHPGRARNGYT
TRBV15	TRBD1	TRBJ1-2	ATSRDPQGAGGYT
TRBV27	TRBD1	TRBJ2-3	ASSSWGQGASTDTQY
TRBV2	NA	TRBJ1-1	ASSQDGERAF
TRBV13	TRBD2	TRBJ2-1	ASSPGLAEPVSSYNEQF
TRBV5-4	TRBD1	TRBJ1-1	ASSSQGRLNTEAF
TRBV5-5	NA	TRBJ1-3	ASSSDRNSGNTIY
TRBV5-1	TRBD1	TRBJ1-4	ASSRDSPTNEKLF
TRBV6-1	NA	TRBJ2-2	ASSESFGGTGELF
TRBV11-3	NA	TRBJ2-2	ASSPVAGSGELF
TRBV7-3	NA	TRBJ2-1	ASSSLDRHNEQF
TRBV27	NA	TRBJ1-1	ASREGSANTEAF
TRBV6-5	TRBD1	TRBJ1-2	ASQQGGYGYT
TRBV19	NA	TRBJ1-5	ASSTGGEQPQH
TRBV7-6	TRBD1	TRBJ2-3	ASSLAYRGRGSTDTQY
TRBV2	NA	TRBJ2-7	ASSFVRGQY
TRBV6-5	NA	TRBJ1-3	ACAGGAGNTIY
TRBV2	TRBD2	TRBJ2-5	ASSARGAQETQY
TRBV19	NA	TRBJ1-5	ASSMGRANQPQH
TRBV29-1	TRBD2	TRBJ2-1	SVERREAYNEQF
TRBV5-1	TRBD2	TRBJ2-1	ASSLILAGGPSEQF
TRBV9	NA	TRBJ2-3	ASSVASGGAESTDTQY
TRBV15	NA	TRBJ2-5	ATSRDRETQY
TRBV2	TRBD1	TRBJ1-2	AITTTTGGPTYGYT